The rows below give T cell receptor beta chains drawn from one sample of a study of memory CD4+ T cells and cytomegalovirus serostatus. Using immunoSEQ multiplex PCR, the repertoire was profiled, and TCRdb retains in-frame clones only, with some absent. The sample contains roughly 67,000 clones, about 76% of which appear only once. Input material: memory CD4+ T cells from blood. Source of these receptors: an adult in good health and CMV-seropositive. CDR3s include the opening cysteine and the closing phenylalanine or tryptophan. D genes are given only for firm matches. Rows may omit the clone size; those that give it use once, few, many or a size class.

.,TRBV30,TRBJ1-1,.,TGTGCCTGGAGTCCTGAATCGGCGGAGCGTACTGAAGCTTTCTTT,CAWSPESAERTEAFF
.,TRBV30,TRBJ1-2,.,TGTGCCTGGAAAAGTACCCAGACCGGGTATGGCTACACCTTC,CAWKSTQTGYGYTF
once,TRBV7-9,TRBJ2-7,.,TGTGCCAGCAGCTTGAGCTCCTACGAGCAGTACTTC,CASSLSSYEQYF
.,TRBV5-5,TRBJ1-1,.,TGTGCCAGCAGCTTTACGGCAGGGGCAAACACTGAAGCTTTCTTT,CASSFTAGANTEAFF
.,TRBV5-1,TRBJ2-3,.,TGCGCCAGCAGTGAAGGGCAAATGACAGATACGCAGTATTTT,CASSEGQMTDTQYF
.,TRBV29-1,TRBJ1-4,.,TGCAGCGTTGGGGTGGCAGGCAAACTGTTTTTT,CSVGVAGKLFF
.,TRBV5-1,TRBJ1-1,.,TGCGCCAGCAGCTTGGTCGGGGGAGAGACTGAAGCTTTCTTT,CASSLVGGETEAFF
few,TRBV7-9,TRBJ1-5,.,TGTGCCAGCAGCTTTAACCCGGAGGATCAGCCCCAGCATTTT,CASSFNPEDQPQHF
.,TRBV10-2,TRBJ1-1,.,TGCGCCAGCAGTGATGGGGTTGTAGTCGCTGAAGCTTTCTTT,CASSDGVVVAEAFF
.,TRBV2,TRBJ2-6,.,TGTGCCAGCAATAATGAAGGGGCCAACGTCCTGACTTTC,CASNNEGANVLTF
.,TRBV5-1,TRBJ2-3,.,TGCGCCAGCAGTAGTCCACCTTGGGGACTCCTTTCAGATACGCAGTATTTT,CASSSPPWGLLSDTQYF
once,TRBV30,TRBJ2-3,.,TGTGCCTGCAGATCGGGGGCTAGCACAGATACGCAGTATTTT,CACRSGASTDTQYF
.,TRBV5-1,TRBJ1-4,TRBD1,TGCGCCAGCAGGTTGACAGGGGAAAACGAAAAACTGTTTTTT,CASRLTGENEKLFF
.,TRBV7-2,TRBJ2-7,TRBD2,TGTGCCAGCAGCCTAAGCGGGAGGGCCTACGAGCAGTACTTC,CASSLSGRAYEQYF
.,TRBV4-1,TRBJ2-7,TRBD2,TGCGCCAGCAGCCAACCAACGAGCGGGAGGGACTCCTACGAGCAGTACTTC,CASSQPTSGRDSYEQYF
.,TRBV18,TRBJ1-1,.,TGTGCCAGCTCACCCCGGGACCAGAACACTGAAGCTTTCTTT,CASSPRDQNTEAFF
.,TRBV7-8,TRBJ2-7,TRBD1,TGTGCCAGCAGCCCTGGGACAGCCCCTAACGAGCAGTACTTC,CASSPGTAPNEQYF
.,TRBV4-1,TRBJ1-1,TRBD1,TGCGCCAGCAGGGAGGGGGCTTCGAACACTGAAGCTTTCTTT,CASREGASNTEAFF
.,TRBV28,TRBJ1-5,TRBD1,TGTGCCAGCAGTTTCCACAGGGGTGATCAGCCCCAGCATTTT,CASSFHRGDQPQHF
once,TRBV28,TRBJ2-1,.,TGTGCCAGCACGTCCTTGAGGGGGGGGAATGAGCAGTTCTTC,CASTSLRGGNEQFF
.,TRBV20-1,TRBJ2-1,.,TGCAGTGCTCTCCGGAATGAGCAGTTCTTC,CSALRNEQFF
.,TRBV5-4,TRBJ1-4,.,TGTGCCAGCAGCCGTAACAGTGGGATTAGCGAAAAACTGTTTTTT,CASSRNSGISEKLFF
.,TRBV5-1,TRBJ2-1,.,TGCGCCAGCAGCAACGAGCGCGGAAATGAGCAGTTCTTC,CASSNERGNEQFF
once,TRBV7-2,TRBJ1-3,.,TGTGCCAGCAGACAGACAGAAGGAAACACCATATATTTT,CASRQTEGNTIYF
.,TRBV19,TRBJ1-6,.,TGTGCCAGTACAAGGAGCTCCTATAATTCACCCCTCCACTTT,CASTRSSYNSPLHF
.,TRBV7-2,TRBJ2-5,.,TGTGCCAGCAGCGTAGCCCTACAAGAGACCCAGTACTTC,CASSVALQETQYF
once,TRBV5-4,TRBJ1-2,.,TGTGCCAGCAGCTTGAGGATAGGGAACTATGGCTACACCTTC,CASSLRIGNYGYTF
few,TRBV5-1,TRBJ1-2,.,TGCGCCAGCAGCTTGGGGCGGTACAGGGCATCGGAGGGCTACACCTTC,CASSLGRYRASEGYTF